Below, 11 T cell receptor beta chains from the same sample are listed, as sequenced in a study of shared clonotypes between healthy human individuals. Clones were sequenced by immunoSEQ multiplex PCR, and TCRdb holds only the in-frame ones, with some missing. The sample has approximately 2,000,000 clones; less than 95% are singletons. The sample consisted of naive CD4+ T cells from PBMCs. The sample's subset: CD45RA+ positively selected. The receptors here all came from a man aged 18 to 30 in good health. Some clones in this sample may be carry-over from other donors' samples.

The chain combines TRBV5-1 with TRBJ1-2, with 8 bases aligning to TRBD1. Looked up from germline, CDR1 is SGHRS and CDR2 is YFSETQ. CDR3 size: 13 residues. Trimming at V came to 1 base and at J to 6 bases, leaving 2 bases not matched to a gene. The CDR3: CASSLRQGNGYTF. Written as DNA, the CDR3 is TGCGCCAGCAGCTTGAGACAGGGGAATGGCTACACCTTC.

This clone appeared once. The chain is built from TRBV7-8 and TRBJ1-4, with D possibly being TRBD1 (6 bases). The CDR3 length is 16 residues. The germline CDR1 and CDR2 sequences are SGHVS and FQNEAQ. V lost 5 bases, J lost 8 bases, and 21 bases lay in between. Here the CDR3 DNA reads TGTGCCAGCAGCCGACGGGGGCGGCAGGGCGGGGAAAAACTGTTTTTT. Protein product: CASSRRGRQGGEKLFF.

The chain couples TRBV15 to TRBJ2-1, with unresolved D. The germline V and J ends were trimmed by 3 bases and 5 bases, with 5 bases remaining between them. This CDR3 spans 12 amino acids. Germline V lookup: CDR1 LNHNV, CDR2 YYDKDF (reference sequence). The CDR3 is CATSSSDNEQFF. CDR3 coding DNA: TGTGCCACCAGCAGTTCGGACAATGAGCAGTTCTTC.

This chain uses TRBV28 with TRBJ2-7, with TRBD2 identical over 7 bases. This CDR3 has 11 amino acids. The germline V gene encodes CDR1 MDHEN and CDR2 SYDVKM. The junction had 4 bases not matched to a gene; V was cut back by 8 bases and J by 6 bases. The chain's CDR3 is CASGTGGEQYF. The CDR3 DNA reads as TGTGCCAGCGGCACGGGAGGCGAGCAGTACTTC.

J is TRBJ1-5 and V is TRBV19; D unresolved. The CDR3 extends over 14 amino acids. Trimming shortened V by 9 bases and J by 0 bases, and 12 bases separated the two germline ends. Looked up from germline, CDR1 is LNHDA and CDR2 is SQIVND (reference sequence). Here the CDR3 DNA reads TGTGCCAGCGTGGGAGGGAATAGCAATCAGCCCCAGCATTTT. As protein: CASVGGNSNQPQHF.

The J gene is TRBJ1-5, the V gene TRBV7-2; TRBD1 matches 10 bases. Germline values: CDR1 SGHTA, CDR2 FQGNSA. The CDR3 totals 18 residues. V gave up 0 bases and J gave up 2 bases; unmatched junction bases: 7. CDR3 DNA: TGTGCCAGCAGCTTAGCCTATAGAGGGACAGGGGGCAATCAGCCCCAGCATTTT. This codes for CASSLAYRGTGGNQPQHF.

The chain is built from TRBV5-1 and TRBJ2-4; 8 bases agree with TRBD2. V gave up 2 bases and J gave up 0 bases; unmatched junction bases: 4. The germline V gene has CDR1 SGHRS and CDR2 YFSETQ. There are 16 residues in the CDR3. The CDR3 spells CASSFTSGVAKNIQYF. The CDR3 DNA is TGCGCCAGCAGCTTTACTAGCGGAGTAGCCAAAAACATTCAGTACTTC.

This rearrangement joins TRBV10-3 to TRBJ2-1; 7 bases line up with TRBD2. The junction had 9 bases not matched to a gene; V was cut back by 8 bases and J by 2 bases. The CDR3 length is 15 residues. CDR1 and CDR2 (germline): ENHRY, SYGVKD. In DNA, the CDR3 is TGTGCCATCGTCGGCGGGAGTCCCCCCTACAATGAGCAGTTCTTC. Translating it yields CAIVGGSPPYNEQFF.

The chain has TRBV5-1 and TRBJ2-5, with D perhaps given as TRBD1 or TRBD2 (7 bases each). The CDR3 has 15 residues. Trimming took 0 bases from V and 6 from J, leaving 15 bases between them. Germline loops: CDR1 SGHRS, CDR2 YFSETQ. The CDR3 reads CASSLGTGEGKTQYF. The CDR3 nucleotides are TGCGCCAGCAGCTTGGGTACAGGGGAGGGAAAGACCCAGTACTTC.

The gene calls are TRBV4-1 and TRBJ2-5; 8 nucleotides line up with TRBD2. CDR3 length equals 15 residues. The germline CDR1 and CDR2 sequences are MGHRA and YSYEKL. The trim removed 5 bases at V and 2 bases at J, leaving 7 bases unmatched. CDR3 amino acids: CASSVGSGTQETQYF. The CDR3 DNA is TGCGCCAGCAGCGTAGGTAGCGGGACACAAGAGACCCAGTACTTC.

Note on this clone: Other DNA sequences from this sample encode an identical CDR3 as well. CDR3 sequence reads: CASSLGGTGTDTQYF. The CDR3 nucleotides read TGTGCCAGCAGTTTGGGCGGGACAGGGACAGATACGCAGTATTTT. The chain is built from TRBV28 and TRBJ2-3; 9 nucleotides agree with TRBD1. Trimming cost V 3 bases and J 3 bases; bases outside gene matches: 4. Germline V gene sequence: CDR1 MDHEN, CDR2 SYDVKM. The CDR3 consists of 15 residues. Looking up the rest from reference TRBV28 and TRBJ2-3 gives the full variable domain: DVKVTQSSRYLVKRTGEKVFLECVQDMDHENMFWYRQDPGLGLRLIYFSYDVKMKEKGDIPEGYSVSREKKERFSLILESASTNQTSMYLCASSLGGTGTDTQYFGPGTRLTVL.